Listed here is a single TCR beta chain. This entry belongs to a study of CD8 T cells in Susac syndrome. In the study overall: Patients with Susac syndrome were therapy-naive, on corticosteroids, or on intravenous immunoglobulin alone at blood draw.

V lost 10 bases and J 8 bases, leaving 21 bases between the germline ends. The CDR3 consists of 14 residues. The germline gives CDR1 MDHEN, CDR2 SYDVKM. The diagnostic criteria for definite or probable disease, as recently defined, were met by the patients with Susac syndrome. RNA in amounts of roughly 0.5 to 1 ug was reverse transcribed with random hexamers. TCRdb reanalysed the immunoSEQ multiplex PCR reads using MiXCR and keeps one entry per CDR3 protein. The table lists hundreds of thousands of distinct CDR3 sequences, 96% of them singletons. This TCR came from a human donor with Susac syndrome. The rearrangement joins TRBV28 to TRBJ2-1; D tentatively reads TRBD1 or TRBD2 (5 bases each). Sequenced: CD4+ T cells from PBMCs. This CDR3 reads CATIYSPRGDEQFF. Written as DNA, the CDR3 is TGTGCCACCATATATAGTCCCCGAGGGGATGAGCAGTTCTTC.